This is a list of T cell receptor beta chains from one sample in a study of control samples from healthy donors and cancer patients. Libraries were prepared by immunoSEQ multiplex PCR; TCRdb keeps only in-frame clonotypes and omits some of them. The sample records 150,000 or so clones, around nine tenths being singletons. Sequencing input: blood. Receptor source: a man aged 18 to 29 in good health. Both conserved end residues are part of each CDR3. D genes are given only for firm matches. Clone size is shown for a subset of rows, as once, few, many or a class of expanded clone.

>NA|TRBV12-5|TRBJ2-1|17|TRBD2
CASGLSGTSGLYNEQFF
TGTGCTAGTGGTTTGTCCGGGACTAGCGGGTTATACAATGAGCAGTTCTTC
>NA|TRBV7-2|TRBJ2-1|17|TRBD1
CASSLAYTDRGHNEQFF
TGTGCCAGCAGCTTAGCTTATACGGACAGGGGTCACAATGAGCAGTTCTTC
>NA|TRBV5-1|TRBJ2-5|15|TRBD2
CASSLSRGGSETQYF
TGCGCCAGCAGCCTCTCACGGGGGGGCTCGGAGACCCAGTACTTC
>few|TRBV28|TRBJ2-4|18|NA
CASSYAIGALLAKNIQYF
TGTGCCAGCAGCTACGCGATAGGGGCATTACTAGCCAAAAACATTCAGTACTTC
>NA|TRBV2|TRBJ1-3|15|TRBD1
CASKTGSSSGNTIYF
TGTGCCAGCAAGACAGGGAGCTCTTCTGGAAACACCATATATTTT
>once|TRBV5-1|TRBJ2-7|14|NA
CASSLTIDSYEQYF
TGCGCCAGCAGCTTGACCATCGATTCCTACGAGCAGTACTTC
>once|TRBV2|TRBJ2-5|15|NA
CASSVPQTEQETQYF
TGTGCCAGCAGTGTTCCTCAGACAGAACAAGAGACCCAGTACTTC
>NA|TRBV6-1|TRBJ1-2|14|TRBD1
CASSDGQGASGYTF
TGTGCCAGCAGTGATGGACAGGGGGCGTCGGGCTACACCTTC
>NA|TRBV5-4|TRBJ2-7|15|NA
CASSLALGRDYEQYF
TGTGCCAGCAGCTTGGCCCTAGGCAGGGACTACGAGCAGTACTTC
>NA|TRBV19|TRBJ2-3|19|TRBD2
CASSIMRTSGTFDTDTQYF
TGTGCCAGTAGTATTATGCGTACTAGCGGGACTTTCGACACAGATACGCAGTATTTT
>NA|TRBV6-5|TRBJ2-7|12|NA
CASSTGSGEQYF
TGTGCCAGCAGTACCGGTAGCGGAGAGCAGTACTTC
>NA|TRBV12-5|TRBJ2-3|17|TRBD2
CASGFSLGGGDTDTQYF
TGTGCTAGTGGTTTTTCCCTGGGCGGGGGGGACACAGATACGCAGTATTTT